These 10 T cell receptor beta chains originate from one sample sequenced in a study of blood T cell repertoires in COVID-19 (dated by TCRdb to the early 2020s). Receptors were amplified or captured by the immunoSEQ multiplex PCR assay. The immuneACCESS repertoire file appears here via TCRdb, limited to in-frame rearrangements. These files lack a portion of the clones; in checked studies, under half of the deficit traces to unresolved V genes, and the cause of the others is not known. The sample yields over 300,000 clones; over 75% were counted once. The top ten clonotypes cover just over 7% of the sample. Sequencing was done on a sample of peripheral blood. All receptors come from a human donor in a cohort sampled during active COVID-19.

The chain combines TRBV7-3 with TRBJ2-3, with 8 positions matching TRBD1. V gave up 3 bases and J gave up 1 base; unmatched junction bases: 3. Germline V gene lookup returns CDR1 SGHTA and CDR2 FQGTGA. The CDR3 runs to 15 residues. CDR3 coding DNA: TGTGCCAGCAGCTTTCAGACAGGGGGCACAGATACGCAGTATTTT. Translation: CASSFQTGGTDTQYF.

This clone came up once. The chain joins TRBV6-1 to TRBJ2-7, with D perhaps matching TRBD2 (5 bases). The CDR3 contains 14 residues. Per the germline V gene, CDR1 is MNHNS and CDR2 is SASEGT. V dropped 3 bases and J dropped 2 bases, with 11 bases sitting between them. The CDR3 spells CASSDVDGTYEQYF. CDR3 coding DNA: TGTGCCAGCAGTGACGTGGACGGGACCTACGAGCAGTACTTC.

This clone occurred a few times. The rearrangement links TRBV24-1 to TRBJ1-5; TRBD1 might be the D (6 bases). V was clipped by 4 bases and J by 3 bases, with 15 bases between them. The CDR3 contains 16 residues. CDR1 and CDR2 (germline): KGHDR, SFDVKD. CDR3: CATSERSDSYNQPQHF. CDR3 in DNA: TGTGCCACCAGTGAGAGATCGGACAGCTACAATCAGCCCCAGCATTTT.

The J gene is TRBJ1-1, the V gene TRBV20-1; D is undetermined. V shed 7 bases and J shed 9 bases, with 15 bases lying between them. The CDR3 sequence is 11 residues long. The germline CDR1 and CDR2 sequences are DFQATT and SNEGSKA (reference sequence). The CDR3 is CSVASPQKAFF. The CDR3 DNA reads TGCAGTGTAGCATCGCCCCAAAAAGCTTTCTTT.

In its sample, this clone was seen once. This chain's CDR3 is CASIPAEITDTQYF. The CDR3 DNA sequence: TGCGCCAGCATACCGGCGGAAATCACAGATACGCAGTATTTT. J is TRBJ2-3 and V is TRBV10-2; no reliable D call. The V end was cut by 7 bases, the J end by 2 bases, with 13 bases between. The germline gives CDR1 WSHSY, CDR2 SAAADI. This CDR3 region has 14 residues.

CDR3 region: CASSQDRPGRTEAFF. CDR3 nucleotide sequence: TGTGCCAGCAGCCAAGATCGACCAGGGAGGACTGAAGCTTTCTTT. This chain uses TRBV4-2 with TRBJ1-1; tentatively, D is TRBD1 (5 bases). This CDR3 comprises 15 residues. V was cut by 0 bases and J by 5 bases, with 13 bases left in between. Germline V lookup: CDR1 LGHNA, CDR2 YNFKEQ.

V and J are TRBV28 and TRBJ2-5; D perhaps matches TRBD2 (7 bases). The CDR3 totals 16 residues. CDR1 and CDR2 from the germline V gene are MDHEN and SYDVKM. The V end lost 4 bases, the J end lost 0 bases, and 15 bases lay between the germline ends. Here the CDR3 reads CASSSSEGGDQETQYF. CDR3 in DNA: TGTGCCAGCAGTTCCTCGGAGGGGGGGGACCAAGAGACCCAGTACTTC. Looking up the rest from reference TRBV28 and TRBJ2-5 gives the full variable domain: DVKVTQSSRYLVKRTGEKVFLECVQDMDHENMFWYRQDPGLGLRLIYFSYDVKMKEKGDIPEGYSVSREKKERFSLILESASTNQTSMYLCASSSSEGGDQETQYFGPGTRLLVL.

V and J are TRBV7-3 and TRBJ1-1; TRBD1 matches 7 bases. The CDR3 totals 15 residues. V lost 3 bases, J lost 6 bases, and 10 bases stayed unmatched. Germline V lookup: CDR1 SGHTA, CDR2 FQGTGA. CDR3 bases: TGTGCCAGCAGCTTTCGGCCAGGGGGTGACGCTGAAGCTTTCTTT. Protein sequence: CASSFRPGGDAEAFF.

This chain joins TRBV7-9 and TRBJ2-1, with 8 bases lining up with TRBD1. V trimming: 4 bases; J trimming: 7 bases; junction bases outside the gene matches: 9. CDR3 size: 15 residues. Per the germline V gene, CDR1 is SEHNR and CDR2 is FQNEAQ (reference sequence). CDR3 in amino acids: CASSSPGQVRNEQFF. The DNA for the CDR3 is TGTGCCAGCAGCTCACCGGGACAGGTGAGGAATGAGCAGTTCTTC.

This sequence joins TRBV4-2 and TRBJ1-1; no reliable D call. Germline lookup yields CDR1 LGHNA and CDR2 YNFKEQ. The CDR3 consists of 15 residues. Trimming took off 3 bases at V and 0 bases at J, with 11 bases between the two ends. Written as DNA, the CDR3 is TGTGCCAGCAGCCATTATGGAGTCATGAACACTGAAGCTTTCTTT. Its translation is CASSHYGVMNTEAFF.